A selection of T cell receptor beta chains follows, all from one sample in a study of cytomegalovirus exposure and HLA in healthy donors. This table comes from immunoSEQ multiplex PCR, and its TCRdb copy is limited to in-frame clones, with some not included. The repertoire holds 150,000 to 200,000 clones, with more than 80% as singletons. The sequenced material came from PBMCs. These TCRs come from a woman aged 18-29 years in good health and CMV-seropositive. CDR3s include the opening cysteine and the closing phenylalanine or tryptophan. D genes are given only for firm matches. Where a row states a size, it is once, few, many or the class of an expanded clone; other rows omit it.

- | 12 | TRBJ2-7 | TRBV10-3 | - | CAISDPAYEQYF | TGTGCCATCAGTGACCCAGCCTACGAGCAGTACTTC
- | 15 | TRBJ1-1 | TRBV2 | - | CASSTPRGESTEAFF | TGTGCCAGCAGTACACCCCGCGGGGAGAGCACTGAAGCTTTCTTT
- | 11 | TRBJ1-2 | TRBV2 | - | CASSSGYGYTF | TGTGCCAGCAGCTCAGGCTATGGCTACACCTTC
TRBD2 | 15 | TRBJ2-3 | TRBV19 | - | CASSIGLAGTDTQYF | TGTGCCAGTAGTATAGGACTAGCGGGGACAGATACGCAGTATTTT
TRBD1 | 16 | TRBJ1-2 | TRBV5-1 | - | CASSPKTQGVPYGYTF | TGCGCCAGCAGCCCTAAGACCCAGGGGGTACCCTATGGCTACACCTTC
- | 19 | TRBJ2-6 | TRBV2 | - | CASSEAGRGSRSGANVLTF | TGTGCCAGCAGTGAAGCAGGGAGGGGGAGTAGGTCTGGGGCCAACGTCCTGACTTTC
TRBD2 | 19 | TRBJ2-2 | TRBV4-1 | - | CASSQLGLAGGPNTGELFF | TGCGCCAGCAGCCAACTAGGACTAGCGGGGGGACCGAACACCGGGGAGCTGTTTTTT
- | 15 | TRBJ1-1 | TRBV7-8 | - | CASSPLEGVNTEAFF | TGTGCCAGCAGCCCCCTGGAAGGGGTGAACACTGAAGCTTTCTTT
TRBD2 | 13 | TRBJ2-1 | TRBV19 | - | CASSLAGGNEQFF | TGTGCCAGTAGCTTAGCGGGGGGCAATGAGCAGTTCTTC
- | 16 | TRBJ1-4 | TRBV2 | once | CASSLQATPTNEKLFF | TGTGCCAGCAGCTTACAGGCGACCCCTACGAATGAAAAACTGTTTTTT
TRBD2 | 16 | TRBJ2-7 | TRBV5-4 | - | CASSGSGLAGSREQYF | TGTGCCAGCAGCGGATCAGGACTAGCGGGGTCCCGGGAGCAGTACTTC
TRBD2 | 16 | TRBJ2-7 | TRBV5-4 | - | CASSLDPGLGSYEQYF | TGTGCCAGCAGCTTGGATCCGGGACTAGGCTCCTACGAGCAGTACTTC
- | 13 | TRBJ2-5 | TRBV10-3 | - | CAISGGVQETQYF | TGTGCCATCAGTGGGGGGGTCCAAGAGACCCAGTACTTC
- | 15 | TRBJ2-7 | TRBV4-1 | - | CASSQAPGVLYEQYF | TGCGCCAGCAGCCAAGCCCCAGGGGTTCTCTACGAGCAGTACTTC
- | 16 | TRBJ1-5 | TRBV19 | - | CASSIRRLPSNQPQHF | TGTGCCAGTAGTATCCGCCGACTTCCTAGCAATCAGCCCCAGCATTTT
TRBD1 | 19 | TRBJ2-7 | TRBV11-2 | - | CASSFRRPKQGANSYEQYF | TGTGCCAGCAGCTTTCGCCGACCAAAACAGGGGGCGAACTCCTACGAGCAGTACTTC
- | 17 | TRBJ2-5 | TRBV29-1 | once | CSVDMSSNPGGQETQYF | TGCAGCGTTGATATGTCTAGCAACCCAGGAGGGCAAGAGACCCAGTACTTC
- | 18 | TRBJ1-5 | TRBV12-5 | - | CASGLGVRARGGNQPQHF | TGTGCTAGTGGTTTGGGAGTTCGGGCAAGGGGTGGCAATCAGCCCCAGCATTTT
TRBD1 | 14 | TRBJ2-1 | TRBV30 | - | CAWRGDSSYNEQFF | TGTGCCTGGAGAGGGGACAGCTCCTACAATGAGCAGTTCTTC
- | 14 | TRBJ2-7 | TRBV11-2 | once | CASAGGTVVYEQYF | TGTGCCAGCGCCGGAGGTACTGTGGTCTACGAGCAGTACTTC
- | 14 | TRBJ2-7 | TRBV25-1 | - | CASSEGTSFYEQYF | TGTGCCAGCAGTGAGGGGACTTCTTTCTACGAGCAGTACTTC
- | 15 | TRBJ2-3 | TRBV11-1 | - | CASSPGQHQTDTQYF | TGTGCCAGCAGCCCGGGTCAGCATCAAACAGATACGCAGTATTTT
- | 15 | TRBJ1-4 | TRBV7-9 | - | CASSLGGAGNEKLFF | TGTGCCAGCAGCTTAGGTGGGGCAGGAAATGAAAAACTGTTTTTT
- | 11 | TRBJ2-5 | TRBV5-6 | - | CASSFEGAQYF | TGTGCCAGCAGCTTCGAAGGGGCCCAGTACTTC
TRBD1 | 15 | TRBJ2-2 | TRBV5-1 | - | CASSPSRDRAGELFF | TGCGCCAGCAGCCCGTCCCGGGACAGGGCCGGGGAGCTGTTTTTT
TRBD2 | 16 | TRBJ2-3 | TRBV5-4 | once | CASSFPLADPTDTQYF | TGTGCCAGCAGCTTTCCCCTAGCGGATCCCACAGATACGCAGTATTTT
TRBD1 | 15 | TRBJ1-1 | TRBV4-3 | once | CASRSGQGAYGEAFF | TGCGCCAGCAGGTCCGGACAGGGGGCTTACGGAGAAGCTTTCTTT
- | 15 | TRBJ2-2 | TRBV4-3 | few | CASSPRGLNTGELFF | TGCGCCAGCAGCCCGAGAGGACTGAACACCGGGGAGCTGTTTTTT
- | 14 | TRBJ2-5 | TRBV29-1 | once | CSVEASRGVETQYF | TGCAGCGTTGAAGCCTCCAGGGGGGTCGAGACCCAGTACTTC
TRBD2 | 20 | TRBJ2-7 | TRBV18 | - | CASSLKGITSGSLISYEQYF | TGTGCCAGCTCCCTAAAGGGGATAACTAGCGGGAGCCTGATCTCCTACGAGCAGTACTTC
TRBD1 | 15 | TRBJ2-2 | TRBV2 | - | CASRGQGARTGELFF | TGTGCCAGCAGAGGACAGGGGGCAAGGACCGGGGAGCTGTTTTTT
- | 14 | TRBJ2-7 | TRBV7-9 | - | CASSSTTDTYEQYF | TGTGCCAGCAGCTCAACGACGGACACCTACGAGCAGTACTTC
- | 15 | TRBJ1-1 | TRBV5-1 | - | CASRPGAGLNTEAFF | TGCGCCAGCAGACCCGGCGCAGGGTTGAACACTGAAGCTTTCTTT
TRBD1 | 15 | TRBJ1-5 | TRBV30 | once | CAWSPNRDSKQPQHF | TGTGCCTGGAGTCCTAACCGGGACAGCAAACAGCCCCAGCATTTT
- | 17 | TRBJ1-3 | TRBV19 | - | CASSVPRQSRSGNTIYF | TGTGCCAGTAGTGTCCCTCGACAATCTCGCTCTGGAAACACCATATATTTT
TRBD1 | 11 | TRBJ1-1 | TRBV6-5 | - | CASSNRGEAFF | TGTGCCAGCAGTAACAGGGGGGAAGCTTTCTTT
- | 14 | TRBJ1-5 | TRBV28 | - | CASSFPVGGQPQHF | TGTGCCAGCAGTTTTCCGGTTGGTGGTCAGCCCCAGCATTTT
- | 13 | TRBJ2-5 | TRBV6-1 | once | CASGRGVWETQYF | TGTGCCAGCGGCAGGGGTGTTTGGGAGACCCAGTACTTC
TRBD1 | 15 | TRBJ2-7 | TRBV2 | - | CASSRTGTGLDEQYF | TGTGCCAGCAGTAGAACCGGGACAGGCTTGGACGAGCAGTACTTC
- | 16 | TRBJ2-6 | TRBV5-1 | - | CASSLTPGTGANVLTF | TGCGCCAGCAGCTTGACCCCAGGGACTGGGGCCAACGTCCTGACTTTC
- | 13 | TRBJ1-2 | TRBV6-1 | - | CASSTDNGYGYTF | TGTGCCAGCAGCACGGACAACGGCTATGGCTACACCTTC
- | 14 | TRBJ1-2 | TRBV2 | - | CASRGGDLLYGYTF | TGTGCCAGCAGGGGGGGGGATCTTCTATATGGCTACACCTTC
- | 13 | TRBJ2-3 | TRBV6-1 | - | CASSESRADTQYF | TGTGCCAGCAGTGAGAGCAGGGCAGATACGCAGTATTTT
- | 12 | TRBJ1-1 | TRBV5-6 | once | CASSLEGVVAFF | TGTGCCAGCAGCTTGGAAGGGGTCGTAGCTTTCTTT
TRBD2 | 16 | TRBJ2-7 | TRBV5-4 | - | CASSLPLAGGAYEQYF | TGTGCCAGCAGCTTACCCCTGGCGGGGGGGGCCTACGAGCAGTACTTC
TRBD2 | 21 | TRBJ2-3 | TRBV27 | - | CASSSQRRGLAGVGGTDTQYF | TGTGCCAGCAGTTCCCAGCGCCGGGGACTAGCGGGAGTTGGGGGCACAGATACGCAGTATTTT
TRBD1 | 15 | TRBJ1-2 | TRBV7-2 | - | CASSYPGGANYGYTF | TGTGCCAGCAGCTATCCAGGGGGAGCTAACTATGGCTACACCTTC
TRBD1 | 15 | TRBJ2-2 | TRBV6-1 | - | CASSVDRGATGELFF | TGTGCCAGCAGTGTCGACAGGGGGGCCACCGGGGAGCTGTTTTTT
TRBD1 | 18 | TRBJ1-3 | TRBV5-4 | - | CASSQEDRGGRSGNTIYF | TGTGCCAGCAGCCAAGAAGACAGGGGAGGCCGCTCTGGAAACACCATATATTTT
- | 16 | TRBJ1-6 | TRBV27 | - | CASGPVFSSYNSPLHF | TGTGCCAGCGGGCCCGTCTTTAGCTCCTATAATTCACCCCTCCACTTT
TRBD2 | 16 | TRBJ2-1 | TRBV11-2 | - | CASSSRLAGVKNEQFF | TGTGCCAGCAGCTCGAGACTAGCGGGAGTGAAGAATGAGCAGTTCTTC
TRBD2 | 15 | TRBJ2-1 | TRBV28 | - | CASKILAGGLNEQFF | TGTGCCAGCAAGATCTTAGCGGGAGGGCTCAATGAGCAGTTCTTC